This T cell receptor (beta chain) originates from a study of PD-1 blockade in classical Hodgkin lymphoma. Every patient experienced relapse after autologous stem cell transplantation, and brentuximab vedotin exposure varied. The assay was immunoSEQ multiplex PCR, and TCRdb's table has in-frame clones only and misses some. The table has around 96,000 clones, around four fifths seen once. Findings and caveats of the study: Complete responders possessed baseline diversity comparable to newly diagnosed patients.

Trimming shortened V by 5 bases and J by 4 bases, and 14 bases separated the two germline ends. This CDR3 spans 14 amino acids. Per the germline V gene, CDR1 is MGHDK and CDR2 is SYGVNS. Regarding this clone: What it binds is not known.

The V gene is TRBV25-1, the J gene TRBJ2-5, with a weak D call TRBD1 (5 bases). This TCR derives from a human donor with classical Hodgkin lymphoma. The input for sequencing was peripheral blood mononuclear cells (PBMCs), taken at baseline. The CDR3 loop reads CASSYKGRPETQYF. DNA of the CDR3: TGTGCCAGCAGTTACAAGGGGCGGCCAGAGACCCAGTACTTC.